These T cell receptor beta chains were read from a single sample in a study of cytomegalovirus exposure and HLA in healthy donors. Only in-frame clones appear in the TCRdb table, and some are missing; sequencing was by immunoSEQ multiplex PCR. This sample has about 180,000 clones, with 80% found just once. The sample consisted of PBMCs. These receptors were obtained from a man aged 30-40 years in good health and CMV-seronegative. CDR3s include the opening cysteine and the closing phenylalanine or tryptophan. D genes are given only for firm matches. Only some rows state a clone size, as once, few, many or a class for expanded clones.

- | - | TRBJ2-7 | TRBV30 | CAWSVSDIYEQYF | TGTGCCTGGAGTGTATCAGACATCTACGAGCAGTACTTC
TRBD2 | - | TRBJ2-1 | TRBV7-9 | CSSSSLAANNEQFF | TGTTCCAGCAGCTCACTAGCGGCTAACAATGAGCAGTTCTTC
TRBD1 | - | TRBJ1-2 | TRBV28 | CASRSGQGNYGYTF | TGTGCCAGCAGATCGGGACAGGGGAACTATGGCTACACCTTC
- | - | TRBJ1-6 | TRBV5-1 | CASSIPGETLHF | TGCGCCAGCAGCATACCCGGAGAGACCCTCCACTTT
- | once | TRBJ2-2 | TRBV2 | CASVRQGLGTGELFF | TGTGCCAGCGTGAGACAGGGACTGGGCACCGGGGAGCTGTTTTTT
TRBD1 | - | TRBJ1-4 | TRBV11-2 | CASSYRGVNEKLFF | TGTGCCAGCAGCTACAGGGGCGTAAATGAAAAACTGTTTTTT
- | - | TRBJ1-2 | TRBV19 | CASSIWTDNYGYTF | TGTGCCAGTAGTATCTGGACAGACAACTATGGCTACACCTTC
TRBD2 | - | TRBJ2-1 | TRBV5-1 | CASRNERGSYNEQFF | TGCGCCAGCAGGAATGAGCGGGGGAGTTACAATGAGCAGTTCTTC
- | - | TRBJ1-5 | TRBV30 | CAWRDRGGFNNQPQHF | TGTGCCTGGAGAGATCGGGGGGGCTTTAACAATCAGCCCCAGCATTTT
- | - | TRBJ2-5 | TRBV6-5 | CASSYQKQQYF | TGTGCCAGCAGTTACCAAAAACAGCAGTACTTC
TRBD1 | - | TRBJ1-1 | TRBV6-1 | CASREEGAPVNTEAFF | TGTGCCAGCAGGGAAGAGGGGGCCCCCGTGAACACTGAAGCTTTCTTT
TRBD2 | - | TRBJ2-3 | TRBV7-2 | CASSGLARDTQYF | TGTGCCAGCAGTGGACTAGCGAGGGATACGCAGTATTTT
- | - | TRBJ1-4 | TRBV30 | CAWSGEGRKGEKLFF | TGTGCCTGGAGTGGGGAGGGCAGGAAGGGTGAAAAACTGTTTTTT
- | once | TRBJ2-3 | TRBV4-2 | CASSQGQRSTDTQYF | TGTGCCAGCAGCCAAGGCCAGCGGAGCACAGATACGCAGTATTTT
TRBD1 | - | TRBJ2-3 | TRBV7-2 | CASSLPTGGADTQYF | TGTGCCAGCAGCCTCCCGACAGGGGGCGCAGATACGCAGTATTTT